These 6 T cell receptor beta chains originate from one sample sequenced in a study of blood T cell repertoires in COVID-19. Generated by immunoSEQ multiplex PCR, the TCRdb table keeps only in-frame clones and is missing some. The table lists over 150,000 clones, around 80% of them singletons. Sequencing was carried out using peripheral blood. These receptors originate from a woman in her sixties with acute or convalescent COVID-19.

The CDR3: CASSSAAGTVWTEAFF. The DNA for the CDR3 is TGTGCCAGCAGCTCTGCTGCGGGGACAGTATGGACTGAAGCTTTCTTT. The chain recombines TRBV7-6 with TRBJ1-1, with 7 positions matching TRBD1. Losses at the gene ends were 4 bases for V and 5 bases for J; bases not matched to a gene: 13. The CDR3 spans 16 residues. The germline CDR1 and CDR2 sequences are SGHVS and FNYEAQ.

This chain uses TRBV7-9 with TRBJ1-4; 7 bases map to TRBD1. Germline loops: CDR1 SEHNR, CDR2 FQNEAQ (reference sequence). With V trimmed by 1 base and J by 8 bases, 13 bases remained unmatched. This CDR3 is 17 amino acids long. CDR3 region: CASSLGTGVRAYEKLFF. Here the CDR3 DNA reads TGTGCCAGCAGCTTAGGTACAGGGGTCCGAGCATACGAAAAACTGTTTTTT.

The chain couples TRBV5-1 to TRBJ1-1; perhaps TRBD1 as D (6 bases). Germline V gives CDR1 SGHRS, CDR2 YFSETQ. The CDR3 runs to 17 residues. The V end was cut by 6 bases, the J end by 1 base, with 22 bases between. The DNA for the CDR3 is TGCGCCAGCACCCTAAGCGGGACAACGCCTTCGAACACTGAAGCTTTCTTT. It specifies CASTLSGTTPSNTEAFF.

The chain joins TRBV10-3 to TRBJ2-3, with 15 bases aligning to TRBD2. CDR1 ENHRY and CDR2 SYGVKD come from the germline V gene. V dropped 5 bases and J dropped 4; count of bases not matched to a gene: 7. The CDR3 extends over 17 amino acids. This CDR3 reads CAISRTSGGAWADTQYF. Here the CDR3 DNA reads TGTGCCATCAGTAGGACTAGCGGGGGGGCTTGGGCAGATACGCAGTATTTT.

The chain carries TRBV6-5 and TRBJ1-2; 9 positions agree with TRBD1. V gave up 5 bases and J gave up 7 bases; unmatched junction bases: 8. The CDR3 consists of 14 residues. Germline V gene sequence: CDR1 MNHEY, CDR2 SVGAGI. CDR3 region: CASSRGQGGRGYTF. The CDR3 DNA reads TGTGCCAGCAGTCGGGGACAGGGTGGACGTGGCTACACCTTC.

Only a few counts were recorded for this clone. The CDR3 DNA reads TGTGCCAGCAGTTCCCGGGACAGGGGGCTCCCCTACGAGCAGTACTTC. Its protein is CASSSRDRGLPYEQYF. The rearrangement links TRBV6-5 to TRBJ2-7; 12 positions match TRBD1. V was clipped by 4 bases and J by 2 bases; unmatched bases: 6. The CDR3 spans 16 residues. Germline values: CDR1 MNHEY, CDR2 SVGAGI.